The 30 T cell receptor beta chains presented below share a single source sample, sequenced in a study of cytomegalovirus exposure and HLA in healthy donors (dated by TCRdb to about 2017). The library was made by the immunoSEQ multiplex PCR assay. A mixture of 60 forward primers for TCR Vbeta segments and 13 reverse primers for TCR Jbeta segments was used in the multiplex PCR. TCRdb took over this immuneACCESS table, retaining in-frame rearrangements with V and J assigned. Such tables are incomplete; in checked studies, under half of the missing clones stem from an unresolved V gene, and the remainder is unexplained. Across this sample there are more than 100,000 clones, with about 76% seen only once. The ten largest clones add up to about 1.5% of the sample. Material for sequencing was PBMCs. These receptors were collected from a woman aged 35 to 49 in good health and CMV-seronegative.

The chain uses TRBV7-9 and TRBJ1-4; D unclear. V was pared by 0 bases and J by 3 bases, with 14 bases between. Germline V gene lookup returns CDR1 SEHNR and CDR2 FQNEAQ (reference sequence). The CDR3 totals 17 residues. The CDR3 region is CASSLATATASNEKLFF. Written as DNA, the CDR3 is TGTGCCAGCAGCTTAGCGACTGCAACGGCCTCTAATGAAAAACTGTTTTTT.

This clone has only one observation. The chain has TRBV28 and TRBJ2-7; D is perhaps TRBD2 (6 bases). The CDR3 sequence is 16 residues long. Trimming shortened V by 2 bases and J by 0 bases, and 14 bases separated the two germline ends. Germline CDR1 and CDR2: MDHEN and SYDVKM. DNA for the CDR3: TGTGCCAGCAGTTTACGGCGGGGACTCCTCTCCTACGAGCAGTACTTC. It is translated as CASSLRRGLLSYEQYF.

The table lists this clone with a few counts. The CDR3 coding sequence is TGTGCCAGCAGCCATAGGGGGAGGCTAGCGGGGGGAGATACGCAGTATTTT. This sequence encodes CASSHRGRLAGGDTQYF. This chain links TRBV7-3 with TRBJ2-3, with 11 bases lining up with TRBD2. The CDR3 runs to 17 residues. The V gene's germline CDR1 is SGHTA and CDR2 FQGTGA. After removal of 5 bases from V and 5 bases from J, the junction contained 12 bases not matched to a gene.

The V and J genes are TRBV2 and TRBJ2-5, with a tentative D call TRBD1 (6 bases). The CDR3 covers 14 residues. V was trimmed by 6 bases and J by 1 base, leaving 12 bases between them. Per the germline V gene, CDR1 is SNHLY and CDR2 is FYNNEI. The CDR3 region is CASRVDRTQETQYF. The CDR3 DNA reads TGTGCCAGCAGGGTAGACAGGACCCAAGAGACCCAGTACTTC.

The gene calls are TRBV9 and TRBJ2-7, with TRBD1 identical over 7 bases. Germline values: CDR1 SGDLS, CDR2 YYNGEE. V lost 0 bases and J lost 6; bases outside the gene matches: 12. The length of the CDR3 is 16 residues. The CDR3 reads CASSVGHGQASGEQYF. The CDR3 DNA sequence: TGTGCCAGCAGCGTAGGCCACGGACAGGCATCTGGCGAGCAGTACTTC.

The V gene is TRBV5-1, the J gene TRBJ1-2; possible D gene TRBD1, 6 bases. Trimming took 4 bases from V and 6 from J, leaving 16 bases between them. The germline gives CDR1 SGHRS, CDR2 YFSETQ. This CDR3 is 14 amino acids long. The CDR3 is CASSPGHREDGYTF. DNA of the CDR3: TGCGCCAGCAGCCCGGGACACCGGGAGGATGGCTACACCTTC.

This chain links TRBV2 with TRBJ1-1; 7 bases are shared with TRBD1. V was pared by 6 bases and J by 0 bases, with 10 bases of the junction left unmatched. CDR1 and CDR2 from the germline V gene are SNHLY and FYNNEI. The CDR3 loop spans 16 amino acids. CDR3 sequence: CASSEEGQRMNTEAFF. The CDR3 DNA follows: TGTGCCAGCAGCGAGGAGGGACAGCGTATGAACACTGAAGCTTTCTTT.

CDR3 sequence reads: CVSGGGAPGNTIYF. CDR3 DNA: TGTGTCTCGGGAGGGGGCGCCCCTGGAAACACCATATATTTT. The V call is TRBV6-5, the J call TRBJ1-3; 7 positions agree with TRBD1. CDR3 size: 14 residues. The germline gives CDR1 MNHEY, CDR2 SVGAGI.

The genes are TRBV1 and TRBJ1-4; the D call of TRBD1 is as the table states it, not checked on the DNA. TRBV1 is a recognized pseudogene. This CDR3 has 18 amino acids. CDR3 bases: TGCACCAGCAGCCAAGTTTGGAGAACAGGTCGAGGTAATGAAAAACTGTTTTTT. Its translation: CTSSQVWRTGRGNEKLFF.

This sequence joins TRBV4-1 and TRBJ2-7; D gene ambiguous. The CDR3 sequence is 15 residues long. Trimming stripped 4 bases from V and 5 bases from J, with 18 bases between. Per germline, CDR1 MGHRA and CDR2 YSYEKL. This CDR3 reads CASSRLTRGPNEQYF. CDR3 in DNA: TGCGCCAGCAGCCGCCTCACCCGAGGTCCGAACGAGCAGTACTTC.

This clone has a handful of counts. This chain uses TRBV6-5 with TRBJ2-2; possible D gene TRBD2, 5 bases. This CDR3 comprises 14 residues. The germline CDR1 and CDR2 sequences are MNHEY and SVGAGI. V was pared by 0 bases and J by 7 bases, with 9 bases between. The CDR3 DNA follows: TGTGCCAGCAGTTACTCGTGGACTTTCGGGGAGCTGTTTTTT. Translating it yields CASSYSWTFGELFF.

This chain links TRBV5-4 with TRBJ1-2; D perhaps matches TRBD1 (6 bases). The CDR3 sequence is 15 residues long. Germline V gives CDR1 SGHNT, CDR2 YYREEE (reference sequence). The V gene lost 3 bases and the J gene lost 3 bases, with 15 bases spanning the gap. The chain's CDR3 is CASSYGQSQYYGYTF. The CDR3 region has the DNA TGTGCCAGCAGCTATGGACAGTCCCAATACTATGGCTACACCTTC.

The V call is TRBV5-1, the J call TRBJ1-5, with TRBD1 as a possible D gene (5 bases). Deletions cut 1 base from V and 8 bases from J, with 16 bases between. In germline, CDR1 is SGHRS, CDR2 YFSETQ. The CDR3 sequence is 15 residues long. The CDR3 is CASSLSGSEGEPQHF. DNA of the CDR3: TGCGCCAGCAGCTTGTCGGGTTCTGAAGGGGAGCCCCAGCATTTT.

V gene TRBV5-1 combines with J gene TRBJ2-7, with 8 bases aligning to TRBD1. Germline CDR1 SGHRS, CDR2 YFSETQ. This CDR3 comprises 13 residues. With 4 bases clipped from V and 3 bases from J, the junction kept 3 bases outside the gene matches. CDR3 loop: CASSDGQGYEQYF. The CDR3, as DNA: TGCGCCAGCAGCGACGGACAGGGCTACGAGCAGTACTTC.

This clone was seen only a few times. The rearrangement links TRBV2 to TRBJ1-5; D not resolved. Between the trimmed V and J ends, which lost 4 bases and 4 bases, there was a span of 11 bases. Germline V CDR1 and CDR2: SNHLY, FYNNEI. The CDR3 runs 14 residues. CDR3 residues: CASSGVSRNQPQHF. CDR3 nucleotides: TGTGCCAGCAGTGGTGTGAGCCGAAATCAGCCCCAGCATTTT.

This chain joins TRBV27 and TRBJ2-1, with 11 bases identical to TRBD1. The V and J ends lost 2 bases and 7 bases, in that order; junction bases with no gene match: 4. Germline lookup yields CDR1 MNHEY and CDR2 SMNVEV (reference sequence). The CDR3 is 15 amino acids. The CDR3 protein is CASSLSGTGGNEQFF. CDR3 nucleotides: TGTGCCAGCAGTTTAAGTGGGACAGGGGGGAATGAGCAGTTCTTC.

The chain couples TRBV29-1 to TRBJ1-2; 9 nucleotides align to TRBD1. This CDR3 spans 14 amino acids. The germline gives CDR1 SQVTM, CDR2 ANQGSEA. V trimming: 6 bases; J trimming: 8 bases; junction bases outside the gene matches: 13. The CDR3 loop reads CSVAPGQGFGGYTF. CDR3 bases: TGCAGCGTCGCCCCGGGACAGGGATTTGGAGGCTACACCTTC.

V usage is TRBV27 and J usage is TRBJ1-4; 10 nucleotides agree with TRBD1. Looked up from germline, CDR1 is MNHEY and CDR2 is SMNVEV (reference sequence). J was trimmed by 2 bases and V by 4 bases; bases with no gene match: 4. The length of the CDR3 is 16 residues. In nucleotides, the CDR3 is TGTGCCAGCAGTTCAAGACAGGGGGCCACTAATGAAAAACTGTTTTTT. This codes for CASSSRQGATNEKLFF. The full variable domain, its missing parts supplied by reference TRBV27 and TRBJ1-4, is EAQVTQNPRYLITVTGKKLTVTCSQNMNHEYMSWYRQDPGLGLRQIYYSMNVEVTDKGDVPEGYKVSRKEKRNFPLILESPSPNQTSLYFCASSSRQGATNEKLFFGSGTQLSVL.

The chain links TRBV14 to TRBJ1-6; D remains unclear. The CDR3 runs to 15 residues. The V gene's germline CDR1 is SGHDN and CDR2 FVKESK. The germline V and J ends were trimmed by 3 bases and 6 bases, with 12 bases remaining between them. CDR3 DNA: TGTGCCAGCAGCCAGACTTCTCAGTCTAATTCACCCCTCCACTTT. Its protein product is CASSQTSQSNSPLHF.

Here the CDR3 DNA reads TGTGCCTGGAGCTCAACCTCTAGCGGCTACACCTTC. As protein: CAWSSTSSGYTF. The genes are TRBV30 and TRBJ1-2, with D unresolved. V dropped 3 bases and J dropped 8 bases, with 13 bases sitting between them. Germline lookup yields CDR1 GTSNPN and CDR2 SVGIG (reference sequence). The CDR3 spans 12 residues.

V is TRBV29-1 and J is TRBJ2-1; TRBD2 might be the D (6 bases). With 6 bases removed from V and 4 bases from J, the gap between germline ends came to 10 bases. The CDR3 spans 12 residues. In germline, CDR1 is SQVTM, CDR2 ANQGSEA. The chain's CDR3 is CSVGGRYNEQFF. CDR3 coding DNA: TGCAGCGTGGGGGGACGGTACAATGAGCAGTTCTTC.

The genes are TRBV14 and TRBJ1-1; 11 bases map to TRBD1. The CDR3 consists of 14 residues. The germline gives CDR1 SGHDN, CDR2 FVKESK. Germline trimming cut 4 bases from V and 8 bases from J; bases unmatched to any gene: 6. CDR3 region: CASSRLGTGGEAFF. The CDR3 region has the DNA TGTGCCAGCAGCCGCCTCGGGACAGGGGGGGAAGCTTTCTTT.

The rearrangement links TRBV5-1 to TRBJ2-7; 9 bases line up with TRBD1. The CDR3 length is 14 residues. V dropped 0 bases and J dropped 7; count of bases not matched to a gene: 5. From germline, CDR1 is SGHRS and CDR2 YFSETQ. This CDR3 is CASSLDRGRREQYF. The DNA for the CDR3 is TGCGCCAGCAGCTTGGACAGGGGGCGGAGGGAGCAGTACTTC. The variable domain in full, completed from reference TRBV5-1 and TRBJ2-7, reads KAGVTQTPRYLIKTRGQQVTLSCSPISGHRSVSWYQQTPGQGLQFLFEYFSETQRNKGNFPGRFSGRQFSNSRSEMNVSTLELGDSALYLCASSLDRGRREQYFGPGTRLTVT.

The rearrangement joins TRBV7-9 to TRBJ1-6; D is perhaps TRBD1 (5 bases). Deletions cut 5 bases from V and 7 bases from J, with 18 bases between. The germline CDR1 and CDR2 sequences are SEHNR and FQNEAQ (reference sequence). This CDR3 spans 16 amino acids. The CDR3 DNA follows: TGTGCCAGCAGCCCACACAGTGGAGGGACGAATTCACCCCTCCACTTT. The encoded protein is CASSPHSGGTNSPLHF.

This clone was recorded only once. The chain employs TRBV18 and TRBJ1-2; D not certain. Trimming left V 2 bases short and J 4 bases short, with 14 bases between. This CDR3 contains 15 residues. CDR1 is KGHSH and CDR2 is LQKENI in the germline V gene. CDR3 residues: CASSPAERVAYGYTF. DNA of the CDR3: TGTGCCAGCTCACCAGCTGAGAGGGTAGCCTATGGCTACACCTTC. Using reference TRBV18 and TRBJ1-2 for the parts outside the CDR3, the full variable domain is NAGVMQNPRHLVRRRGQEARLRCSPMKGHSHVYWYRQLPEEGLKFMVYLQKENIIDESGMPKERFSAEFPKEGPSILRIQQVVRGDSAAYFCASSPAERVAYGYTFGSGTRLTVV.

The J gene is TRBJ2-7, the V gene TRBV7-9, with TRBD1 identical over 9 bases. The CDR3 consists of 15 residues. Germline CDR1 and CDR2: SEHNR and FQNEAQ (reference sequence). Unmatched junction bases numbered 6, after V lost 4 bases and J lost 2 bases. CDR3 bases: TGTGCCAGCAGCTCCACAGGGGGCGTCCCCTACGAGCAGTACTTC. Its translation is CASSSTGGVPYEQYF.

The chain employs TRBV6-1 and TRBJ1-6; D is unclear. This CDR3 contains 12 residues. Germline CDR1 MNHNS, CDR2 SASEGT. The V and J ends lost 10 bases and 18 bases respectively, with 22 bases between them. DNA of the CDR3: TGTGCCACTGTGGGCATGATTATATCCCCCCACTTT. Encoded protein: CATVGMIISPHF.

The gene calls are TRBV5-5 and TRBJ1-1; D is unclear. This CDR3 spans 14 amino acids. Germline-derived CDR1 and CDR2 are SGHKS and YYEKEE (reference sequence). Trimming removed 0 bases at V and 7 bases at J, with 13 bases between. CDR3: CASSLEGRPIEAFF. The DNA of the CDR3 is TGTGCCAGCAGCTTGGAAGGGAGACCGATTGAAGCTTTCTTT.

The chain combines TRBV6-5 with TRBJ2-7; D gene uncertain. The CDR3 runs to 14 residues. The germline V gene encodes CDR1 MNHEY and CDR2 SVGAGI. Trimming removed 1 base at V and 3 bases at J, with 10 bases between. The CDR3 coding sequence is TGTGCCAGCAGTTACTTGCCCCACAGCTACGAGCAGTACTTC. Protein sequence: CASSYLPHSYEQYF.

The chain employs TRBV5-1 and TRBJ1-2; the D gene is possibly TRBD1 (6 bases). V was trimmed by 4 bases and J by 4 bases, leaving 14 bases between them. In germline, CDR1 is SGHRS, CDR2 YFSETQ. The CDR3 contains 14 residues. DNA of the CDR3: TGCGCCAGCAGCCAATCGCAGGGGTTCTATGGCTACACCTTC. It translates to CASSQSQGFYGYTF. Full variable domain (remainder filled in from reference TRBV5-1 and TRBJ1-2): KAGVTQTPRYLIKTRGQQVTLSCSPISGHRSVSWYQQTPGQGLQFLFEYFSETQRNKGNFPGRFSGRQFSNSRSEMNVSTLELGDSALYLCASSQSQGFYGYTFGSGTRLTVV.